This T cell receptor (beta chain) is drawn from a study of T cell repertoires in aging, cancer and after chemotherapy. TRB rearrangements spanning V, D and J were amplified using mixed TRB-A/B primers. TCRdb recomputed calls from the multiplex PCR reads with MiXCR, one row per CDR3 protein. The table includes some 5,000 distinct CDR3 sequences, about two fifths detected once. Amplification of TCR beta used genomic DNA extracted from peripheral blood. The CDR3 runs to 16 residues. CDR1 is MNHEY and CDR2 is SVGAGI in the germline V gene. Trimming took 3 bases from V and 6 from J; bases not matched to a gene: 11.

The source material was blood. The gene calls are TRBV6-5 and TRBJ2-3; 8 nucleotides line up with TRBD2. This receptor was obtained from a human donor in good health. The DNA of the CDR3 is TGTGCCAGCAGTTATACCCTAGCGGGCGGATCTGATACGCAGTATTTT. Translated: CASSYTLAGGSDTQYF.